This T cell receptor beta chain was captured in a study of human thymus T cells. Thymic material originated from resections removed in the course of corrective heart surgery. The table came from immunoSEQ multiplex PCR; TCRdb's copy has only in-frame clones and leaves some out. Of roughly 130,000 clones in the sample, around 94% were seen once. The source of this sequence is a boy under two years old with a congenital heart defect but otherwise immunologically healthy. Sequences were obtained from thymus tissue.

For the CDR3, the DNA is TGTGCCAGCAGTTTATCGGGTTGGGACAGGGTCTACGAGCAGTACTTC. It is translated as CASSLSGWDRVYEQYF. This chain connects TRBV28 to TRBJ2-7; 9 bases are shared with TRBD1. V lost 1 base, J lost 3 bases, and 7 bases stayed unmatched. Germline CDR1 and CDR2: MDHEN and SYDVKM. CDR3 length equals 16 residues. The entire variable domain, with the rest obtained from reference TRBV28 and TRBJ2-7, is as follows: DVKVTQSSRYLVKRTGEKVFLECVQDMDHENMFWYRQDPGLGLRLIYFSYDVKMKEKGDIPEGYSVSREKKERFSLILESASTNQTSMYLCASSLSGWDRVYEQYFGPGTRLTVT.